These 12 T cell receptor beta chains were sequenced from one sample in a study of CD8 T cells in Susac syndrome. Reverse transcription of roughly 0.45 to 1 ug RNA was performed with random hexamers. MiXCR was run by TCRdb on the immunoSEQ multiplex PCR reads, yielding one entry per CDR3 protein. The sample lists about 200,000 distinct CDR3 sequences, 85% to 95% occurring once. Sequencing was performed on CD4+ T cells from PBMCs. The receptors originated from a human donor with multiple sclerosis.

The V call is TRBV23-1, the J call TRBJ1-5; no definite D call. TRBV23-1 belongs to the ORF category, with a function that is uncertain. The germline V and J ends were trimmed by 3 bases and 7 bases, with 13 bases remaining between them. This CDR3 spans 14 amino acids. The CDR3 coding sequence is TGCGCCAGCAGTCATCCGATGACCGACCAGCCCCAGCATTTT. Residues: CASSHPMTDQPQHF.

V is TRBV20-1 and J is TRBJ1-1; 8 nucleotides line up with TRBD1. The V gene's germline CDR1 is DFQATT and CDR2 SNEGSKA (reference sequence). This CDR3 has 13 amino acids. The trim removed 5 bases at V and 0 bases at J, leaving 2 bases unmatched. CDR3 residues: CSARQGLNTEAFF. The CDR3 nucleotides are TGCAGTGCTCGACAGGGGTTGAACACTGAAGCTTTCTTT.

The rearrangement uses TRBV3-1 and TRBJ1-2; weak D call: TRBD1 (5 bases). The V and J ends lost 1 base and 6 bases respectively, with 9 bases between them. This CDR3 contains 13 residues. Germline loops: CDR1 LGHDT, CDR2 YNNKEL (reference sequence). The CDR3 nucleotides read TGTGCCAGCAGCCAAGGAAGGGGAGATGGCTACACCTTC. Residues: CASSQGRGDGYTF.

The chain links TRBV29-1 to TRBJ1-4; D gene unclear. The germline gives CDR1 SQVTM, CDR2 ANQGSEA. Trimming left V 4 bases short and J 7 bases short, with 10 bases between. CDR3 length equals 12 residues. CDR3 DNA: TGCAGCGTTGGTTCCGGGAGTGAAAAACTGTTTTTT. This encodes CSVGSGSEKLFF.

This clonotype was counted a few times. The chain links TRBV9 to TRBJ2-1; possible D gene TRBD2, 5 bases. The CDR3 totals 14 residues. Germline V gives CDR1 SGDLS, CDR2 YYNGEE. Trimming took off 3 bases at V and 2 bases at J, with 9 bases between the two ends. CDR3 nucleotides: TGTGCCAGCAGCGGCGGGCTGGCCTACAATGAGCAGTTCTTC. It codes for CASSGGLAYNEQFF.

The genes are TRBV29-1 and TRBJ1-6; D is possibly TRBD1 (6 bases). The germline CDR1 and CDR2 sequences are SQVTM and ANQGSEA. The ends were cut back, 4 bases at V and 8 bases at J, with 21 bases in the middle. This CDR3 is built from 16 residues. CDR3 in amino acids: CSVVGILYREDSPLHF. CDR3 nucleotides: TGCAGCGTTGTTGGGATTTTGTACAGGGAGGATTCACCCCTCCACTTT.

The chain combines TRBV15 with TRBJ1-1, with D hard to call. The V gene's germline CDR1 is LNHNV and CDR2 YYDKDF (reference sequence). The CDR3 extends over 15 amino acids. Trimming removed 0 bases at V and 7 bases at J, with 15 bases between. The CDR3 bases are TGTGCCACCAGCAGAGATGTGGGGTTGAACGGTGAAGCTTTCTTT. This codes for CATSRDVGLNGEAFF.

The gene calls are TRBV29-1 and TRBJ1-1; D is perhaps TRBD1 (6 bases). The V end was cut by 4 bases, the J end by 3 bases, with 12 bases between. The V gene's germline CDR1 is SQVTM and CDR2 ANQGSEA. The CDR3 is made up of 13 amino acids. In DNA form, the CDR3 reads TGCAGCGTTGTCGGTCAGGGGCACACTGAAGCTTTCTTT. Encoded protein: CSVVGQGHTEAFF. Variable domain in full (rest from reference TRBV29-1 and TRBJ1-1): SAVISQKPSRDICQRGTSLTIQCQVDSQVTMMFWYRQQPGQSLTLIATANQGSEATYESGFVIDKFPISRPNLTFSTLTVSNMSPEDSSIYLCSVVGQGHTEAFFGQGTRLTVV.

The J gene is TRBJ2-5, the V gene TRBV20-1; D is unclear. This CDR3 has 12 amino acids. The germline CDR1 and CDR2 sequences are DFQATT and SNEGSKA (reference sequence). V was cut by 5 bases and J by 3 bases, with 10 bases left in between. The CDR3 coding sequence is TGCAGTGCTTACCGGACCGAAGAGACCCAGTACTTC. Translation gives CSAYRTEETQYF.

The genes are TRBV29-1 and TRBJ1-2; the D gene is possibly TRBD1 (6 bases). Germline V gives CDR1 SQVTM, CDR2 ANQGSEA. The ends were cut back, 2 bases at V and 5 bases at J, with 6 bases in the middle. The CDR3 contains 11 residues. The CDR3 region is CSVEQGYGYTF. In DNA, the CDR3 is TGCAGCGTTGAACAGGGGTATGGCTACACCTTC.

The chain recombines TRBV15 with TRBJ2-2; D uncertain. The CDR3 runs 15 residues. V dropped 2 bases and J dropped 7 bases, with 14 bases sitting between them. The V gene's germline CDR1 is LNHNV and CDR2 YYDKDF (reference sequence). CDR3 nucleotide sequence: TGTGCCACCAGCAGACCTTTCAGATCTGGCGGGGAGCTGTTTTTT. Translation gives CATSRPFRSGGELFF.

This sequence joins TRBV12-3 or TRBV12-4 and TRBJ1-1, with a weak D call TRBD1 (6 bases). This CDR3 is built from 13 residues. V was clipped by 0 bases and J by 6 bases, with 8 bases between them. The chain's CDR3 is CASSLAGAAEAFF. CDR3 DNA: TGTGCCAGCAGTTTAGCGGGGGCGGCTGAAGCTTTCTTT.